Sequencing of this T cell receptor beta chain was carried out in a study of blood T cell repertoires in COVID-19. Deletions cut 6 bases from V and 2 bases from J, with 17 bases between. The CDR3 sequence is 15 residues long. CDR1 MRHNA and CDR2 SNTAGT come from the germline V gene. This table comes from immunoSEQ multiplex PCR, and its TCRdb copy is limited to in-frame clones, with some not included. The sample consists of a few hundred thousand clones, approximately 89% of them appearing once. The sample consisted of peripheral blood. The chain links TRBV6-4 to TRBJ2-7; D perhaps matches TRBD1 (5 bases). This TCR derives from a woman aged 60-75 years with COVID-19, enrolled during active disease. The CDR3 protein is CASRESITGPYEQYF. The DNA for the CDR3 is TGTGCCAGCAGAGAGAGTATAACAGGTCCCTACGAGCAGTACTTC.